This T cell receptor beta chain comes out of a study of blood T cell repertoires in COVID-19. Germline CDR1 and CDR2: SGHTA and FQGNSA. Trimming removed 3 bases at V and 0 bases at J, with 11 bases between. The CDR3 sequence is 15 residues long. TCRdb keeps only in-frame clones here, not all; method: immunoSEQ multiplex PCR. The sample consists of roughly 130,000 clones, less than 90% of them appearing once. The sample holds one count of this clone. Participants spanned ages roughly 18 to 95 years and resided in over 20 US areas. The specimen sequenced was PBMCs or T cells enriched from blood (not recorded which). The genes are TRBV7-2 and TRBJ1-1, with no clear D. The TCR originated in a woman aged 25 to 39 who had recovered from COVID-19. CDR3 nucleotides: TGTGCCAGCAGCTTGATGGGCAGTTTGAACACTGAAGCTTTCTTT. This codes for CASSLMGSLNTEAFF.